A selection of T cell receptor beta chains follows, all from one sample in a study of cytomegalovirus exposure and HLA in healthy donors. TCRdb's copy holds only in-frame clones and misses some; the assay was immunoSEQ multiplex PCR. Of some 190,000 clones detected, more than 75% appear once; the ten largest clones hold around 1.2%. The source material was PBMCs. All receptors come from a man aged 25-45 years in good health and CMV-seronegative. CDR3s include the opening cysteine and the closing phenylalanine or tryptophan. Fields, in order: D gene, clone size, J gene, V gene, CDR3 protein, CDR3 DNA. A D gene is named only where the DNA matches it firmly. Clone size appears in some rows only: once, few, many, or a class for an expanded clone.

TRBD1	.	TRBJ1-6	TRBV7-2	CASSWTGGQLYNSPLHF	TGTGCCAGCAGCTGGACAGGGGGGCAACTCTATAATTCACCCCTCCACTTT
.	.	TRBJ2-7	TRBV7-2	CASSSNQGYEQYF	TGTGCCAGCAGCTCCAATCAGGGCTACGAGCAGTACTTC
.	.	TRBJ1-3	TRBV15	CATSPLYRRLGTAIYF	TGTGCCACCAGCCCTCTGTACCGCCGACTAGGAACAGCCATATATTTT
TRBD2	.	TRBJ2-7	TRBV5-1	CASSLESSGYYEQYF	TGCGCCAGCAGCTTGGAGTCTAGCGGCTACTACGAGCAGTACTTC
TRBD2	.	TRBJ2-1	TRBV6-5	CASSSSGSSYNEQFF	TGTGCCAGCAGCTCCAGCGGGAGCTCCTACAATGAGCAGTTCTTC
TRBD1	.	TRBJ1-3	TRBV7-2	CASSSAGQGWNTIYF	TGTGCCAGCAGCTCCGCTGGACAGGGGTGGAACACCATATATTTT
.	.	TRBJ1-3	TRBV28	CASSTATGSGNTIYF	TGTGCCAGCAGTACAGCGACAGGCTCTGGAAACACCATATATTTT
.	.	TRBJ1-2	TRBV7-9	CASSQPGTILRGYTF	TGTGCCAGCAGCCAACCGGGGACAATACTCCGGGGCTACACCTTC
.	.	TRBJ2-4	TRBV5-4	CASSSGARDNIQYF	TGTGCCAGCAGTTCAGGGGCCCGCGATAACATTCAGTACTTC
.	.	TRBJ2-5	TRBV25-1	CASSEPVALETQYF	TGTGCCAGCAGTGAACCGGTTGCGTTAGAGACCCAGTACTTC
.	few	TRBJ2-7	TRBV6-5	CASSPGRAGPYEQYF	TGTGCCAGCAGTCCCGGCAGGGCGGGGCCCTACGAGCAGTACTTC
.	.	TRBJ2-6	TRBV28	CASSLYSGANVLTF	TGTGCCAGCTCCCTTTACTCTGGGGCCAACGTCCTGACTTTC
TRBD1	.	TRBJ1-4	TRBV5-1	CASSLGGGDEKLFF	TGCGCCAGCAGCTTGGGAGGGGGCGATGAAAAACTGTTTTTT
.	.	TRBJ1-6	TRBV27	CASSLKQSSYNSPLHF	TGTGCCAGCAGTTTAAAGCAAAGCTCCTATAATTCACCCCTCCACTTT
TRBD2	.	TRBJ2-2	TRBV27	CASSPPRVREPTGELFF	TGTGCCAGCAGTCCCCCTCGTGTGCGGGAGCCCACCGGGGAGCTGTTTTTT
TRBD1	.	TRBJ2-7	TRBV5-1	CASSFSGQGTDEQYF	TGCGCCAGCAGCTTTTCAGGACAGGGTACAGACGAGCAGTACTTC
TRBD2	.	TRBJ2-1	TRBV7-6	CASSLDRPSGVYNEQFF	TGTGCCAGCAGCTTAGATAGGCCTAGCGGGGTATACAATGAGCAGTTCTTC